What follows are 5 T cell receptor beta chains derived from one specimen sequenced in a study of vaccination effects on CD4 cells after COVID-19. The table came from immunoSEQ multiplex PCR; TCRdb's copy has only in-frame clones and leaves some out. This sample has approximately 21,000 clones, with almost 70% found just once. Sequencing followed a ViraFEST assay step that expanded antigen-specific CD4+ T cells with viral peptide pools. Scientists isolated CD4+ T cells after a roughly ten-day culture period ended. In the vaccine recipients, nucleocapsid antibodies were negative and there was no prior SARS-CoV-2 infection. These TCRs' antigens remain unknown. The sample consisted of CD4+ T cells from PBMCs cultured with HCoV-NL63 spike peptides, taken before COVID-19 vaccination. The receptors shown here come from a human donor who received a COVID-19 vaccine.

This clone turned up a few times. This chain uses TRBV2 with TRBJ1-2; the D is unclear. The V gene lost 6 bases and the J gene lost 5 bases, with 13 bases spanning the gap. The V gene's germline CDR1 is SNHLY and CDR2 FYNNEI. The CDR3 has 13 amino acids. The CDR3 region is CASRAGELYGYTF. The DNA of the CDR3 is TGTGCCAGCAGGGCAGGCGAACTATATGGCTACACCTTC.

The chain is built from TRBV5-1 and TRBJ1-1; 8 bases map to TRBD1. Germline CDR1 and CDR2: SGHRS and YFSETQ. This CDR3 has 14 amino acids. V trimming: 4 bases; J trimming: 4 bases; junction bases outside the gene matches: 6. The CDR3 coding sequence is TGCGCCAGCAGCATACAGGGGGGAGGCACTGAAGCTTTCTTT. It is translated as CASSIQGGGTEAFF.

This chain's CDR3 is CASTVAGRFNYGYTF. DNA of the CDR3: TGTGCCAGTACCGTGGCAGGGAGGTTTAACTATGGCTACACCTTC. The chain couples TRBV19 to TRBJ1-2; a weak D match, TRBD1 (5 bases). Germline V gene sequence: CDR1 LNHDA, CDR2 SQIVND (reference sequence). This CDR3 spans 15 amino acids. Trimming took off 7 bases at V and 1 base at J, with 16 bases between the two ends. The whole variable domain, remainder taken from reference TRBV19 and TRBJ1-2, is DGGITQSPKYLFRKEGQNVTLSCEQNLNHDAMYWYRQDPGQGLRLIYYSQIVNDFQKGDIAEGYSVSREKKESFPLTVTSAQKNPTAFYLCASTVAGRFNYGYTFGSGTRLTVV.

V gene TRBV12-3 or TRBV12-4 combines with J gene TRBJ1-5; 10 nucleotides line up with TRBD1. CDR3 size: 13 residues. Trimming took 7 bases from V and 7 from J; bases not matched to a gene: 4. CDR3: CASTGTGDQPQHF. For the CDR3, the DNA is TGTGCCAGCACCGGGACAGGGGACCAGCCCCAGCATTTT.

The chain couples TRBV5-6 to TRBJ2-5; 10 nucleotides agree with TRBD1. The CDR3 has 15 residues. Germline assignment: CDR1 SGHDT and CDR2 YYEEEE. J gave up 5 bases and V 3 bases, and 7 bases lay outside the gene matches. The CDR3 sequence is CASSSRGTGVETQYF. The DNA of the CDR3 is TGTGCCAGCAGCTCAAGGGGGACAGGGGTCGAGACCCAGTACTTC.